This T cell receptor beta chain was sequenced for a study of Graves' ophthalmopathy and Graves' hyperthyroidism. Whole-study results and caveats: Most thyroid clonotypes expanded beyond 0.001 frequency were also found in blood. The model achieved roughly 66% sensitivity and 72.22% specificity for ophthalmopathy progression.

Between the trimmed V and J ends, which lost 6 bases and 3 bases, there was a span of 15 bases. The CDR3 totals 14 residues. Germline lookup yields CDR1 SEHNR and CDR2 FQNEAQ (reference sequence). It was on clinical symptoms, serum thyroxine, TRAb, thyroid ultrasound and orbital computed tomography that diagnosis relied. On this clonotype itself: Its antigen is unidentified.

The TCR beta CDR3 regions underwent amplification from RNA transcripts. HTBI-primed first-round RT-PCR preceded second-round multiplex PCR. TCRdb passed the multiplex PCR reads through MiXCR, listing each CDR3 protein once. The data contain about 740,000 distinct CDR3 sequences, approximately 40% of them singletons. The sample taken for sequencing was peripheral blood. This clonotype was obtained from an adult man with Graves' ophthalmopathy. The genes are TRBV7-9 and TRBJ2-7, with D perhaps matching TRBD1 (5 bases). CDR3 DNA sequence: TGTGCCAGCAGTTCCCAGGGATTGGGCTACGAGCAGTACTTC. This gives the protein CASSSQGLGYEQYF.